This T cell receptor (beta chain) was captured by sequencing in a study of T cells in Graves' hyperthyroidism and ophthalmopathy. Study-level information: Blood from the periphery was taken at initial diagnosis, before any treatment. Study results and caveats: Peripheral blood also featured most of the thyroid clonotypes expanded above 0.001.

RNA transcripts were the template for amplifying TCR beta CDR3 regions. The primer set for the first-round RT-PCR of the TCR CDR3 was HTBI. TCRdb itself ran the multiplex PCR reads through MiXCR, one entry per CDR3 protein. The sample has roughly 300,000 distinct CDR3 sequences; roughly a fifth are singletons. Looked up from germline, CDR1 is DFQATT and CDR2 is SNEGSKA (reference sequence). The CDR3 covers 14 residues. Trimming took 5 bases from V and 0 from J, leaving 14 bases between them. Diagnostic decisions used clinical symptoms, serum thyroxine and TRAb, thyroid ultrasound and orbital computed tomography. With regard to this clonotype: Antigen unknown.

This sequence was found in a woman aged 50 to 60 with Graves' hyperthyroidism. The chain couples TRBV20-1 to TRBJ2-7; D is possibly TRBD1 (7 bases). The sample comprised blood. The CDR3 reads CSAARGTASYEQYF. For the CDR3, the DNA is TGCAGTGCTGCCCGCGGGACAGCCTCCTACGAGCAGTACTTC.